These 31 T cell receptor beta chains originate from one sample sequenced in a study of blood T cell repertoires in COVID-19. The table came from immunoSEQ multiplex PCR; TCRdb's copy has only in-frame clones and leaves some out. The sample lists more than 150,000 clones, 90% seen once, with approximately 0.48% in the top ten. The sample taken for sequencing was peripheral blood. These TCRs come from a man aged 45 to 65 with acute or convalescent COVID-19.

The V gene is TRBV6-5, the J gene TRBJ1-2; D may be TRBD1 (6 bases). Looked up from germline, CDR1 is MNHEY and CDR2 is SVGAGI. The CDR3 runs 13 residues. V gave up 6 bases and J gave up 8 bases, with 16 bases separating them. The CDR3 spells CASSLDRPGGYTF. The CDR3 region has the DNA TGTGCCAGCAGCCTAGACAGGCCGGGGGGCTACACCTTC.

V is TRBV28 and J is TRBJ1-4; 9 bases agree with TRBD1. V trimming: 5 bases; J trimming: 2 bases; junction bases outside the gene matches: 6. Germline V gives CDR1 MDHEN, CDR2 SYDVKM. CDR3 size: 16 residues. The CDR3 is CASSGTGLGTNEKLFF. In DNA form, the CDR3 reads TGTGCCAGCAGTGGGACAGGGTTGGGGACTAATGAAAAACTGTTTTTT. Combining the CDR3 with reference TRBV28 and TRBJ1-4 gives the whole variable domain DVKVTQSSRYLVKRTGEKVFLECVQDMDHENMFWYRQDPGLGLRLIYFSYDVKMKEKGDIPEGYSVSREKKERFSLILESASTNQTSMYLCASSGTGLGTNEKLFFGSGTQLSVL.

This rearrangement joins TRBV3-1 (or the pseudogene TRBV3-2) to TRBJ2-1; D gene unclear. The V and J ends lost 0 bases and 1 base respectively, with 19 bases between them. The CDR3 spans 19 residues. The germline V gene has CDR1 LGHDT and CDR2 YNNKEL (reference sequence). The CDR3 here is CASSQDGSRRGRSYNEQFF. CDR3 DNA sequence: TGTGCCAGCAGCCAAGACGGGTCCCGCCGAGGAAGATCCTACAATGAGCAGTTCTTC.

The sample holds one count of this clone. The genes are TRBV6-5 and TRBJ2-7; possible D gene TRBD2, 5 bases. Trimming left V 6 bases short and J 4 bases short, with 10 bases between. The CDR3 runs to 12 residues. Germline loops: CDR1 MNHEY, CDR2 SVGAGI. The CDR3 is CASSNTGYEQYF. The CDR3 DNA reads TGTGCCAGCAGCAACACGGGGTACGAGCAGTACTTC.

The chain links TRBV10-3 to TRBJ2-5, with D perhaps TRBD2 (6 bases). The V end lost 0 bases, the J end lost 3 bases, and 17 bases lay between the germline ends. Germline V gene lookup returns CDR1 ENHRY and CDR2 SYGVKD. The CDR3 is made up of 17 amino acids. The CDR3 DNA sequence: TGTGCCATCAGTGAGTCCATGCTCCTTCGCGGGAAAGAGACCCAGTACTTC. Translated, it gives CAISESMLLRGKETQYF.

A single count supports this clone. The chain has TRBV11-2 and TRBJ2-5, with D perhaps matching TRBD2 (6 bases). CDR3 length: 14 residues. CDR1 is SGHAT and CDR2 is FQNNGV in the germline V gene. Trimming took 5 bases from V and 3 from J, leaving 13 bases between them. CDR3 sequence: CASSRGLAEETQYF. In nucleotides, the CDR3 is TGTGCCAGCAGCCGGGGATTAGCGGAAGAGACCCAGTACTTC.

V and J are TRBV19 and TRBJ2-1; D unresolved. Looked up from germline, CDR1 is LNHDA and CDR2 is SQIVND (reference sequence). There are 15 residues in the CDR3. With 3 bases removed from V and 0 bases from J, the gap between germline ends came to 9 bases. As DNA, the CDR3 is TGTGCCAGTAGTATCGTGGCGGCCTCCTACAATGAGCAGTTCTTC. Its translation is CASSIVAASYNEQFF. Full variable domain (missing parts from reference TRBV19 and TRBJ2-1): DGGITQSPKYLFRKEGQNVTLSCEQNLNHDAMYWYRQDPGQGLRLIYYSQIVNDFQKGDIAEGYSVSREKKESFPLTVTSAQKNPTAFYLCASSIVAASYNEQFFGPGTRLTVL.

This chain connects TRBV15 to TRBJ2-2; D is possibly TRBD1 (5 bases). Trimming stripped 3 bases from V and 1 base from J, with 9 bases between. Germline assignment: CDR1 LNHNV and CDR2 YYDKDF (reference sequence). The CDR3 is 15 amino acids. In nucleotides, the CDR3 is TGTGCCACCAGCAGTAGGGGCGGGAACACCGGGGAGCTGTTTTTT. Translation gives CATSSRGGNTGELFF.

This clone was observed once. The CDR3 DNA is TGTGCCAGCAGCCCCGGGACAGGGCGATACGAGCAGTACTTC. Amino acid sequence: CASSPGTGRYEQYF. The genes are TRBV2 and TRBJ2-7, with 9 positions matching TRBD1. Germline assignment: CDR1 SNHLY and CDR2 FYNNEI. The CDR3 is 14 residues long. Trimming took 6 bases from V and 4 from J; bases not matched to a gene: 7.

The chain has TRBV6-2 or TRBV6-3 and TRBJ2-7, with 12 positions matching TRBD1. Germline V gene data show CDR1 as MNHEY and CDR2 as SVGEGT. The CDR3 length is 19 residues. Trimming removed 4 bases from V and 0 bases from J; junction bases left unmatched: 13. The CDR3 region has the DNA TGTGCCAGCAGTTCCATACGGGACAGGGGGCCCGGGAGCTCCTACGAGCAGTACGTC. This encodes CASSSIRDRGPGSSYEQYV.

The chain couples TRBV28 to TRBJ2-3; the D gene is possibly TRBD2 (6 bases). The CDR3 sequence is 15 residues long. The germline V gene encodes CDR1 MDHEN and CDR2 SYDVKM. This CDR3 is CGTGREIYSTDTQYF. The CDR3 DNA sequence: TGTGGGACGGGGCGGGAAATTTATAGCACAGATACGCAGTATTTT.

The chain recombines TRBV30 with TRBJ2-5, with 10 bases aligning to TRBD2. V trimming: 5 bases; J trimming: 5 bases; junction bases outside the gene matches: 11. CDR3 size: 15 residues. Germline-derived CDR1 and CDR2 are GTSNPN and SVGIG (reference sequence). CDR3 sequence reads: CAWGAGGVRVETQYF. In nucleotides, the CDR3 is TGTGCCTGGGGAGCGGGGGGGGTTCGGGTGGAGACCCAGTACTTC.

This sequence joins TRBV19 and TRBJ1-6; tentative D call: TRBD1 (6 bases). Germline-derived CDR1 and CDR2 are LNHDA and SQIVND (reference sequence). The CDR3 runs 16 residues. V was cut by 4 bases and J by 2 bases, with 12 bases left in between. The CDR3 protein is CASSNRVGTYNSPLHF. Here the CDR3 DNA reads TGTGCCAGTAGTAACAGGGTCGGTACCTATAATTCACCCCTCCACTTT.

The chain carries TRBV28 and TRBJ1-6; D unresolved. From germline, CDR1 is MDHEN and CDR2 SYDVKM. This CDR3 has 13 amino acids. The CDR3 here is CASLTIGNSPLHF. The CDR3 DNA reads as TGTGCGAGCCTGACAATCGGCAATTCACCCCTCCACTTT.

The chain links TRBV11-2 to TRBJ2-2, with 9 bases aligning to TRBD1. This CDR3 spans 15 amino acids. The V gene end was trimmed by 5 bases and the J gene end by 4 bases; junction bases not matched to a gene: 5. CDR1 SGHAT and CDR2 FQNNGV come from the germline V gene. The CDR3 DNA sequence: TGTGCCAGCAGCCGGACAGGGGTTAGCACCGGGGAGCTGTTTTTT. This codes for CASSRTGVSTGELFF.

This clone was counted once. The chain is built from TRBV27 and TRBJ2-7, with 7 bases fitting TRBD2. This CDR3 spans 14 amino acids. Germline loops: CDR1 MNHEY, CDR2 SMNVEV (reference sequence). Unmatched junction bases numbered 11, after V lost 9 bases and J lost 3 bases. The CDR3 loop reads CAREPGGRLYEQYF. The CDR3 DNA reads TGTGCCAGAGAGCCGGGCGGGAGACTCTACGAGCAGTACTTC.

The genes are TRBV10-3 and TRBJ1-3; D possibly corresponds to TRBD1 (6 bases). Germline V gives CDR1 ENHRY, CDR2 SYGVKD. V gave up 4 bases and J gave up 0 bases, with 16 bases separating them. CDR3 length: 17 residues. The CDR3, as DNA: TGTGCCATCAGTGTGGACAGTCCTACCTTCTCTGGAAACACCATATATTTT. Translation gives CAISVDSPTFSGNTIYF.

As DNA, the CDR3 is TGTGCCAGTAGTAGATCGACTAGCGGCCAAGAGACCCAGTACTTC. It encodes CASSRSTSGQETQYF. This chain uses TRBV19 with TRBJ2-5; 9 positions agree with TRBD2. V was clipped by 4 bases and J by 1 base; unmatched bases: 4. The germline V gene encodes CDR1 LNHDA and CDR2 SQIVND (reference sequence). The CDR3 runs to 15 residues.

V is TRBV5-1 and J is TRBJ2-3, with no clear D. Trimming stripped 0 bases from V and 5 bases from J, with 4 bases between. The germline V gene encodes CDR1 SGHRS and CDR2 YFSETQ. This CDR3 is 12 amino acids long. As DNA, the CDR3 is TGCGCCAGCAGCTTGGCTGTAGATACGCAGTATTTT. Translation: CASSLAVDTQYF.

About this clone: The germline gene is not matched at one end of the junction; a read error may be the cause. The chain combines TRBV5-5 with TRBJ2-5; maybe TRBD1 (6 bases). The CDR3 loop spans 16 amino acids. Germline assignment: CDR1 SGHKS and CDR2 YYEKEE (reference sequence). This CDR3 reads CASSLKGLPGSAGADF. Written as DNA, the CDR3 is TGTGCCAGCAGCTTGAAAGGGCTACCCGGTTCGGCAGGGGCGGACTTC.

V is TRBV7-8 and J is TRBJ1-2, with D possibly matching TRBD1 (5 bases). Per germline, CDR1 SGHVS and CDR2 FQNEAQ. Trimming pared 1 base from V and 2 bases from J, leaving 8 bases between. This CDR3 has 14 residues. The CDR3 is CASSLVGGNYGYTF. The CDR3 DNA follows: TGTGCCAGCAGCTTAGTCGGGGGAAACTATGGCTACACCTTC.

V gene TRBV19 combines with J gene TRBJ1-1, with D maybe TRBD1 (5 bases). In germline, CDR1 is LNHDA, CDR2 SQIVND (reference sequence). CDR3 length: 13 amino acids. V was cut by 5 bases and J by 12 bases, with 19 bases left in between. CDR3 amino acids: CASSSHSTDYPFF. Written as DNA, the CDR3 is TGTGCCAGTAGTTCCCACTCGACAGATTATCCTTTCTTT.

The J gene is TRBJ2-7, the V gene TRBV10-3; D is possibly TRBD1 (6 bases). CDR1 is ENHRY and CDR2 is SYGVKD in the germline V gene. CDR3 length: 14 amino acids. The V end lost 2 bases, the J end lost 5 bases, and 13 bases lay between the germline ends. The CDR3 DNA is TGTGCCATCAGTGAGACGAGCAGGGGCGACGAGCAGTACTTC. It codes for CAISETSRGDEQYF.

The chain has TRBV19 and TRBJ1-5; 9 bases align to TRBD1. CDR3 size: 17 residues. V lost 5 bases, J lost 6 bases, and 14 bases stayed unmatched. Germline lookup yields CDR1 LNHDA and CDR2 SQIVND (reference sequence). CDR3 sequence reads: CASSLNSGTGTVQPQHF. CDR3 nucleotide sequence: TGTGCCAGTAGTCTCAACTCCGGGACAGGGACGGTTCAGCCCCAGCATTTT. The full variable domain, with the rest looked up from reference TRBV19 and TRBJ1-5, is DGGITQSPKYLFRKEGQNVTLSCEQNLNHDAMYWYRQDPGQGLRLIYYSQIVNDFQKGDIAEGYSVSREKKESFPLTVTSAQKNPTAFYLCASSLNSGTGTVQPQHFGDGTRLSIL.

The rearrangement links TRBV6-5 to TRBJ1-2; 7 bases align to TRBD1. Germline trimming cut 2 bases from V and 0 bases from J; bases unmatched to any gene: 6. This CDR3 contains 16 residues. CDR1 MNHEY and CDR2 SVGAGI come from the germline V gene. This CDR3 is CASSYVGTASNYGYTF. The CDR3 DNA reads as TGTGCCAGCAGTTACGTGGGGACAGCCTCTAACTATGGCTACACCTTC.

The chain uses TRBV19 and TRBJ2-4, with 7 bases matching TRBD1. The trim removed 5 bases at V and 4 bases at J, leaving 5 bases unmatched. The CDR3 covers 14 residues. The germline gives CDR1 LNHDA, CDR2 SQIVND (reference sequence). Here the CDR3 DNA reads TGTGCCAGTAGTCTAGGACAGGAAAAAAACATTCAGTACTTC. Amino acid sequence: CASSLGQEKNIQYF.

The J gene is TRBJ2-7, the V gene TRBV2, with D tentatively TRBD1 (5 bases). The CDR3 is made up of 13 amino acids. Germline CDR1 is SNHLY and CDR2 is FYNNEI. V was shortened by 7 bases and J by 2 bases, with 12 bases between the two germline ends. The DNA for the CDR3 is TGTGCCAGCAAGGTACAGGCTACCTACGAGCAGTACTTC. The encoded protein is CASKVQATYEQYF.

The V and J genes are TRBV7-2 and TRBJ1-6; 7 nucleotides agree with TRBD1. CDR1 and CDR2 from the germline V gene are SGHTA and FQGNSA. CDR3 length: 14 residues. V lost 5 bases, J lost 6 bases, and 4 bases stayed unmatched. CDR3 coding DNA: TGTGCCAGCAGCGCATACAGGGGTAATTCACCCCTCCACTTT. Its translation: CASSAYRGNSPLHF.

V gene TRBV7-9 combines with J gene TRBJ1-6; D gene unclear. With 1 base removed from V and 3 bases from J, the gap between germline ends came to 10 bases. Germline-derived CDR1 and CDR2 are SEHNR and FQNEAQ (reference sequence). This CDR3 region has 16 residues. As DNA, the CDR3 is TGTGCCAGCAGCTTAGGGGGAGCCAACTATAATTCACCCCTCCACTTT. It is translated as CASSLGGANYNSPLHF.

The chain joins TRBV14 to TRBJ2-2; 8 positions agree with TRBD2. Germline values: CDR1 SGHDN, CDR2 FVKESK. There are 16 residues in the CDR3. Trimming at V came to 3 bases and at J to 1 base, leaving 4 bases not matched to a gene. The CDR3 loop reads CASSHVAGRNTGELFF. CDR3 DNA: TGTGCCAGCAGCCATGTAGCGGGGCGGAACACCGGGGAGCTGTTTTTT.

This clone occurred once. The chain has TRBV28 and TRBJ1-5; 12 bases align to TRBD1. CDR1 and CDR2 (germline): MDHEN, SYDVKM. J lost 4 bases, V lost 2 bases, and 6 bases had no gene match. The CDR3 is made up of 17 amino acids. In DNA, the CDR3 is TGTGCCAGCAGTTTAGTTAGGGGACAGGGGGCGAATCAGCCCCAGCATTTT. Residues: CASSLVRGQGANQPQHF.